The rows below give T cell receptor beta chains drawn from one sample of a study of response to subunit inactivated influenza vaccine. One entry per CDR3 protein, called by TCRdb with MiXCR from the RT-PCR reads. The data show hundreds of thousands of distinct CDR3 sequences, roughly 12% seen once. The input for sequencing was PBMCs from blood, taken on the day of vaccination. These receptor sequences come from a man over 45 who received an inactivated influenza vaccine. The CDR3 runs from the conserved cysteine through the conserved F or W. Each record gives: clone size, J gene, D gene, V gene, CDR3 protein, CDR3 DNA. The D gene is left open where the match is weak. Clone size is given for some rows only: seen once, a few or many times, or a class if the clone is expanded.

few	TRBJ2-3	NA	TRBV4-3	CASSQELSGPDTQYF	TGCGCCAGCAGCCAAGAACTAAGCGGGCCAGATACGCAGTATTTT
NA	TRBJ2-7	NA	TRBV6-6	CASAAGYEQYF	TGTGCCAGCGCGGCGGGGTACGAGCAGTACTTC
NA	TRBJ2-2	TRBD1	TRBV5-1	CASSVGTGATGELFF	TGCGCCAGCAGCGTCGGGACAGGGGCCACCGGGGAGCTGTTTTTT
few	TRBJ1-5	NA	TRBV6-1	CASSEKGLGNQPQHF	TGTGCCAGCAGTGAAAAGGGCTTAGGCAATCAGCCCCAGCATTTT
many	TRBJ2-1	TRBD2	TRBV7-3	CASSAIAGGLYEQFF	TGTGCCAGCAGCGCAATAGCGGGAGGTCTCTATGAGCAGTTCTTC
NA	TRBJ1-2	NA	TRBV5-1	CASSLSGLSRYTF	TGCGCCAGCAGCTTGAGTGGTCTGTCGCGCTACACCTTC
NA	TRBJ1-6	TRBD1	TRBV6-5	CASSYDRVYNSPLHF	TGTGCCAGCAGTTACGACAGGGTCTATAATTCACCCCTCCACTTT
few	TRBJ2-4	TRBD1	TRBV5-1	CASSLEGTGGQNIQYF	TGCGCCAGCAGCTTGGAGGGGACAGGGGGCCAAAACATTCAGTACTTC
NA	TRBJ1-2	NA	TRBV6-2/TRBV6-3	CASSGFHYGYTF	TGTGCCAGCAGTGGGTTTCACTATGGCTACACCTTC
NA	TRBJ1-1	NA	TRBV5-1	CASSPTGASEAFF	TGCGCCAGCAGCCCCACCGGGGCAAGTGAAGCTTTCTTT
many	TRBJ1-4	NA	TRBV5-1	CASRRKSGEKLFF	TGCGCCAGCAGAAGGAAGTCGGGGGAAAAACTGTTTTTT
NA	TRBJ2-1	NA	TRBV7-2	CASSPAHPYNEQFF	TGTGCCAGCAGCCCGGCGCACCCCTACAATGAGCAGTTCTTC
NA	TRBJ2-3	TRBD2	TRBV7-9	CASSDTPGRGSTDTQYF	TGTGCCAGCAGCGATACACCGGGGCGGGGGAGCACAGATACGCAGTATTTT
many	TRBJ2-7	TRBD2	TRBV5-1	CASSLETGGPYEQYF	TGCGCCAGCAGCTTGGAGACGGGAGGGCCCTACGAGCAGTACTTC
NA	TRBJ2-5	NA	TRBV7-2	CASSLGDAPQETQYF	TGTGCCAGCAGCTTAGGGGACGCCCCCCAAGAGACCCAGTACTTC
NA	TRBJ2-2	NA	TRBV7-3	CASSFLGGPTGELFF	TGTGCCAGCAGCTTCTTGGGGGGCCCGACCGGGGAGCTGTTTTTT
few	TRBJ2-7	TRBD2	TRBV28	CASSERLYSGSDYEQYF	TGTGCCAGCAGCGAGAGACTGTATAGCGGGAGTGACTACGAGCAGTACTTC
NA	TRBJ2-1	TRBD1	TRBV5-1	CASRGQGIAQFF	TGCGCCAGCAGGGGACAGGGGATTGCGCAGTTCTTC
few	TRBJ1-4	NA	TRBV7-8	CASSLVRTANEKLFF	TGTGCCAGCAGCTTAGTCCGGACAGCTAATGAAAAACTGTTTTTT
NA	TRBJ2-1	TRBD1	TRBV9	CASSAQGEPYNEQFF	TGTGCCAGCAGCGCCCAGGGGGAACCCTACAATGAGCAGTTCTTC
few	TRBJ2-4	TRBD2	TRBV6-1	CASSPVAGGFSKNIQYF	TGTGCCAGCAGTCCTGTAGCGGGAGGGTTTTCCAAAAACATTCAGTACTTC
NA	TRBJ1-2	NA	TRBV7-2	CASSWDDGGYTF	TGTGCCAGCAGTTGGGACGACGGTGGCTACACCTTC
few	TRBJ2-1	TRBD2	TRBV20-1	CSAAGLAGGEQFF	TGCAGTGCCGCCGGGCTAGCGGGGGGTGAGCAGTTCTTC
NA	TRBJ1-6	NA	TRBV4-3	CASSQEGRTNSPLHF	TGCGCCAGCAGCCAAGAGGGACGTACAAATTCACCCCTCCACTTT
NA	TRBJ2-7	NA	TRBV6-2/TRBV6-3	CASSYSSHSYEQYF	TGTGCCAGCAGTTACTCATCACACTCCTACGAGCAGTACTTC
few	TRBJ2-3	TRBD2	TRBV20-1	CSASRLAGGWGTDTQYF	TGCAGTGCTAGTAGACTAGCGGGGGGATGGGGTACAGATACGCAGTATTTT
NA	TRBJ2-3	NA	TRBV10-3	CAIGRGDTQYF	TGTGCCATCGGTCGGGGGGATACGCAGTATTTT
few	TRBJ2-1	NA	TRBV3-1	CASSQYYGGDYNEQFF	TGTGCCAGCAGCCAATATTACGGGGGTGATTACAATGAGCAGTTCTTC